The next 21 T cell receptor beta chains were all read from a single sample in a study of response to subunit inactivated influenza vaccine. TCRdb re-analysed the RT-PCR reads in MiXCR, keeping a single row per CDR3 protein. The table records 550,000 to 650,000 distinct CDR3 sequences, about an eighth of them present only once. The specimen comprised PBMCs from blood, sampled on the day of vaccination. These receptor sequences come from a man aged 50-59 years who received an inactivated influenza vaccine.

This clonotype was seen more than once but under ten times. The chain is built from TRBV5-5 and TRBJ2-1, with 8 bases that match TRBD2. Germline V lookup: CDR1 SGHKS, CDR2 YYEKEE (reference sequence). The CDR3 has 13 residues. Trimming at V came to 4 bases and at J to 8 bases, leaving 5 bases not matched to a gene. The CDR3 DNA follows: TGTGCCAGCAGCCTTCCGGGACTAGATGAGCAGTTCTTC. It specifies CASSLPGLDEQFF.

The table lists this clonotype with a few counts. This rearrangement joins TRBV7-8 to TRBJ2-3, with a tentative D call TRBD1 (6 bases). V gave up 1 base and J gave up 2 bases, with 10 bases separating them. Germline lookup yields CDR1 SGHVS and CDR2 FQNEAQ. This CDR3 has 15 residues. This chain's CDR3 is CASSLGTVYTDTQYF. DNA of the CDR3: TGTGCCAGCAGCTTAGGGACAGTTTACACAGATACGCAGTATTTT.

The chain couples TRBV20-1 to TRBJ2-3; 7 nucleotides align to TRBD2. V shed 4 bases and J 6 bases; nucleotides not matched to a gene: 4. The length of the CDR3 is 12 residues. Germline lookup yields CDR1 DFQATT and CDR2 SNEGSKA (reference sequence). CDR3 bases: TGCAGTGCTACGACTAGCCCCGATACGCAGTATTTT. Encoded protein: CSATTSPDTQYF.

CDR3 sequence: CASSPMTLWGYTF. The DNA for the CDR3 is TGTGCCAGCAGCCCCATGACCCTTTGGGGCTACACCTTC. The V and J genes are TRBV12-3 or TRBV12-4 and TRBJ1-2, with D uncertain. The CDR3 loop spans 13 amino acids. Trimming removed 6 bases from V and 8 bases from J, with 16 bases in between.

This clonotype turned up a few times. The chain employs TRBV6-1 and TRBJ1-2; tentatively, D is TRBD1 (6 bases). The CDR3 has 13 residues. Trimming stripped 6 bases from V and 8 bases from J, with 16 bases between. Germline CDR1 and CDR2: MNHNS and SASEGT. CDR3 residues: CASRSRDTGGYTF. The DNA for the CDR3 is TGTGCCAGCAGGTCCCGGGACACGGGCGGCTACACCTTC.

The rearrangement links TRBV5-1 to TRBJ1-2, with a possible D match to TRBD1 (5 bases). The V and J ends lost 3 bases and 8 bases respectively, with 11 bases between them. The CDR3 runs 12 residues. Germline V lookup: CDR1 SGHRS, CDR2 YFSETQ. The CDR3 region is CASSSGEEGYTF. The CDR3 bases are TGCGCCAGCAGCTCGGGGGAGGAGGGCTACACCTTC.

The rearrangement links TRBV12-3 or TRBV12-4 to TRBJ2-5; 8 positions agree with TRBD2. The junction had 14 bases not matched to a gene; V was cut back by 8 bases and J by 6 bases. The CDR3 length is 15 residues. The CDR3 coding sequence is TGTGCCAGCTCGACACCGGGGGGGTGGAAAAAGACCCAGTACTTC. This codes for CASSTPGGWKKTQYF.

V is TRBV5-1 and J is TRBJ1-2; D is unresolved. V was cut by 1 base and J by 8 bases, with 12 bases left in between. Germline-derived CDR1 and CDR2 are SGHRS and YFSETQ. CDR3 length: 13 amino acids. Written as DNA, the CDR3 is TGCGCCAGCAGCTTGAGTAGGGATTGGGGCTACACCTTC. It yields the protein CASSLSRDWGYTF.

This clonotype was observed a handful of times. The CDR3 spells CASSRPPRGHEQYF. The DNA for the CDR3 is TGTGCCAGCAGTAGGCCGCCAAGGGGTCACGAGCAGTACTTC. This chain connects TRBV28 to TRBJ2-7; the D gene is possibly TRBD1 (5 bases). The CDR3 has 14 amino acids. V lost 5 bases and J 5 bases, leaving 16 bases between the germline ends. Germline CDR1 is MDHEN and CDR2 is SYDVKM.

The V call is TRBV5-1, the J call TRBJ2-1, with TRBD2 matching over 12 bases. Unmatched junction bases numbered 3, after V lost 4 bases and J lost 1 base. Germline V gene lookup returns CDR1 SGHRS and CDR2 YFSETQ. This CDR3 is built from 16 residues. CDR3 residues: CASSTGLAGSYNEQFF. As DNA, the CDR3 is TGCGCCAGCAGCACGGGACTAGCGGGTTCCTACAATGAGCAGTTCTTC.

CDR3 DNA sequence: TGCGCCAGCAGCTTCCAAACAGGGATGAACACTGAAGCTTTCTTT. This encodes CASSFQTGMNTEAFF. The rearrangement links TRBV5-1 to TRBJ1-1, with D possibly being TRBD1 (6 bases). Germline values: CDR1 SGHRS, CDR2 YFSETQ. The ends were cut back, 2 bases at V and 0 bases at J, with 11 bases in the middle. The length of the CDR3 is 15 residues.

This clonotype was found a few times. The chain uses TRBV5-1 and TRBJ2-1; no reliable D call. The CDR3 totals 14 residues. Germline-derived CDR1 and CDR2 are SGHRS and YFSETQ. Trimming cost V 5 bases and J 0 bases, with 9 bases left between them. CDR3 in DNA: TGCGCCAGCAGGGTTCTAAGCTCCTACAATGAGCAGTTCTTC. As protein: CASRVLSSYNEQFF. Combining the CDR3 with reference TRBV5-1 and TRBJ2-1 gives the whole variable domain KAGVTQTPRYLIKTRGQQVTLSCSPISGHRSVSWYQQTPGQGLQFLFEYFSETQRNKGNFPGRFSGRQFSNSRSEMNVSTLELGDSALYLCASRVLSSYNEQFFGPGTRLTVL.

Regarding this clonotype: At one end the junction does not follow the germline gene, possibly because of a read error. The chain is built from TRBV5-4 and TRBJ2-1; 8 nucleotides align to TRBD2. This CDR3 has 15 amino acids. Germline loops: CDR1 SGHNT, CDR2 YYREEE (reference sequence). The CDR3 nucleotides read TGTGCCAGCAGCCCGGGACTAGTCCTAAACAATGAGCATTTCTTC. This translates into CASSPGLVLNNEHFF. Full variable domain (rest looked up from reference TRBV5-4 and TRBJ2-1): ETGVTQSPTHLIKTRGQQVTLRCSSQSGHNTVSWYQQALGQGPQFIFQYYREEENGRGNFPPRFSGLQFPNYSSELNVNALELDDSALYLCASSPGLVLNNEHFFGPGTRLTVL.

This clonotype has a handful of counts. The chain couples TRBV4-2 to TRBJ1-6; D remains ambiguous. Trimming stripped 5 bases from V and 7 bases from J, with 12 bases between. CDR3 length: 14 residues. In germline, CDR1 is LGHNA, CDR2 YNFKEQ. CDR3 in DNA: TGTGCCAGCAGCAGGAGGCGCACGAATTCACCCCTCCACTTT. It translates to CASSRRRTNSPLHF.

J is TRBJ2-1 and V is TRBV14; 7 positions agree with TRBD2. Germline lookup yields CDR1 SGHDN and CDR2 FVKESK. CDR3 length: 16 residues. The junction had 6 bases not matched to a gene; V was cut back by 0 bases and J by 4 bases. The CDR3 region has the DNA TGTGCCAGCAGCCAAGATCGGGGGGTCACATACAATGAGCAGTTCTTC. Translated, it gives CASSQDRGVTYNEQFF.

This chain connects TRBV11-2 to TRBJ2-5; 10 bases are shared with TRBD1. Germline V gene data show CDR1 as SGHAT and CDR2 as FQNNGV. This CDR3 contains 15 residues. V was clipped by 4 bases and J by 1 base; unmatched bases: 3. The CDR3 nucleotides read TGTGCCAGCAGCTCCGGGACAGGGGCCCAAGAGACCCAGTACTTC. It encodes CASSSGTGAQETQYF.

Here the CDR3 reads CASSSGTGEGGYTF. CDR3 nucleotide sequence: TGCGCCAGCAGCTCCGGGACAGGGGAGGGTGGCTACACCTTC. V and J are TRBV5-1 and TRBJ1-2; TRBD1 matches 10 bases. This CDR3 comprises 14 residues. The V gene's germline CDR1 is SGHRS and CDR2 YFSETQ. Germline trimming cut 3 bases from V and 7 bases from J; bases unmatched to any gene: 6.

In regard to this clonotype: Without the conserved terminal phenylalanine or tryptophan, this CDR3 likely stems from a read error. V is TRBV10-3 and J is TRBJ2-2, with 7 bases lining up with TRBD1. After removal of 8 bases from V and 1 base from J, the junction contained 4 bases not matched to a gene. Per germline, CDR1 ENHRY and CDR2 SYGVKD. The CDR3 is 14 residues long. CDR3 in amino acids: CAIGRQGNTGELFS. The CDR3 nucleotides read TGTGCCATCGGGAGACAGGGGAACACCGGGGAGCTGTTTTCT.

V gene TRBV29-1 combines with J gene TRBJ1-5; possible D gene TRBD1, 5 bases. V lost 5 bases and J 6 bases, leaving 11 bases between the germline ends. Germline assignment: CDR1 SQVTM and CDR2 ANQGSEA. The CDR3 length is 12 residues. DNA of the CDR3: TGCAGCGTTCGCAGGGTGGGTCAGCCCCAGCATTTT. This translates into CSVRRVGQPQHF.

CDR3: CASSPWGVQGDPYEQYF. The CDR3 DNA is TGTGCCAGCAGTCCTTGGGGGGTACAGGGGGACCCCTACGAGCAGTACTTC. The chain couples TRBV2 to TRBJ2-7; 8 bases are a match to TRBD1. CDR3 length: 17 residues. V trimming: 5 bases; J trimming: 2 bases; junction bases outside the gene matches: 14. In germline, CDR1 is SNHLY, CDR2 FYNNEI.

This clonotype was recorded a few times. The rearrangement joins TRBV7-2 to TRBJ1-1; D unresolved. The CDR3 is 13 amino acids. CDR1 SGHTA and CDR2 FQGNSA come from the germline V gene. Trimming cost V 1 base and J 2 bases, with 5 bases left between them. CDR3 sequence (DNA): TGTGCCAGCAGCTTAGACAGCAACACTGAAGCTTTCTTT. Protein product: CASSLDSNTEAFF.